A selection of T cell receptor beta chains follows, all from one sample in a study of graft-versus-host responses after intestinal transplantation. Profiling relied on immunoSEQ multiplex PCR, and the TCRdb table lists in-frame clones only, not all of them. The sample comprises tens of thousands of clones, approximately 91% of which are singletons, and 0.34% rests with the top ten. Antigens for these TCRs are unknown. Sequenced material: unstimulated CD4+ T cells sorted from spleen or lymph node cells, taken before intestinal transplant. The source is a human donor who received an intestinal transplant. CDR3s include the opening cysteine and the closing phenylalanine or tryptophan.

v_gene: TRBV27; CDR3aa: CASSSPLREGANIQYF
v_gene: TRBV2; CDR3aa: CASSDDRGDQETQYF
v_gene: TRBV28; CDR3aa: CASSSGQNSYEQYF
v_gene: TRBV6-1; CDR3aa: CASSEPETGAEQYF
v_gene: TRBV9; CDR3aa: CASSRTANTGELFF
v_gene: TRBV27; CDR3aa: CASHPSGGSNYGYTF
v_gene: TRBV11-2; CDR3aa: CASSLVPGGYTF
v_gene: TRBV5-4; CDR3aa: CASSRTSGSNEQFF
v_gene: TRBV5-1; CDR3aa: CASSFGTVSTDTQYF
v_gene: TRBV25-1; CDR3aa: CASSAEVGELFF